This T cell receptor (beta chain) emerged from a study of post-analysis software for immune sequencing data. This clonotype was detected many times. Sequencing libraries made from TCR beta cDNA carried unique molecular identifiers. TCRdb processed the PCR reads anew with MiXCR; each CDR3 protein has one entry. The sample includes 150,000 or so distinct CDR3 sequences, around 34% of them seen just once. CDR1 and CDR2 from the germline V gene are SGDLS and YYNGEE. This CDR3 comprises 16 residues. With V trimmed by 3 bases and J by 7 bases, 11 bases remained unmatched. The sequence came from a girl between 5 and 17 years old with multiple sclerosis. The V and J genes are TRBV9 and TRBJ2-7, with 12 bases matching TRBD2. Source: blood, taken after autologous hematopoietic stem cell transplantation. The CDR3: CASSATSGSPLEEQYF. CDR3 nucleotide sequence: TGTGCCAGCAGCGCGACTAGCGGGAGCCCCCTGGAGGAGCAGTACTTC.